The 14 T cell receptor beta chains listed next were all sequenced from one sample in a study of blood T cells in healthy people across ages. With a J-beta primer mix and a sample-barcoded 5' primer, a second PCR ran about 7 to 11 cycles. In TCRdb, the 5' RACE reads were re-called with MiXCR into one record per CDR3 protein. This sample yields approximately 800,000 distinct CDR3 sequences, of which about 61% are seen a single time; about 26% belongs to the top ten. Sequencing was performed on blood. The receptors come from a man aged 40-55 years in good health.

CDR3 amino acids: CASSLERGLPLFQETQYF. As DNA, the CDR3 is TGCGCCAGCAGCTTGGAACGAGGACTGCCCCTGTTCCAAGAGACCCAGTACTTC. The rearrangement uses TRBV5-1 and TRBJ2-5; TRBD2 might be the D (5 bases). The length of the CDR3 is 18 residues. Germline V gene lookup returns CDR1 SGHRS and CDR2 YFSETQ. Between the trimmed V and J ends, which lost 0 bases and 1 base, there was a span of 19 bases.

V is TRBV20-1 and J is TRBJ1-1; TRBD1 aligns across 7 bases. Germline V CDR1 and CDR2: DFQATT, SNEGSKA (reference sequence). The CDR3 contains 13 residues. Unmatched junction bases numbered 8, after V lost 6 bases and J lost 4 bases. CDR3 coding DNA: TGCAGTGCGCGACAGGGAACGAGCACTGAAGCTTTCTTT. Its translation: CSARQGTSTEAFF.

The J gene is TRBJ2-4, the V gene TRBV7-2; TRBD1 matches 9 bases. Unmatched junction bases numbered 8, after V lost 5 bases and J lost 6 bases. Per germline, CDR1 SGHTA and CDR2 FQGNSA. The CDR3 has 15 amino acids. As DNA, the CDR3 is TGTGCCAGCAGCCCCCGCGGGGACAGGGTAAACATTCAGTACTTC. It specifies CASSPRGDRVNIQYF. The full variable domain, rest sourced from reference TRBV7-2 and TRBJ2-4, is GAGVSQSPSNKVTEKGKDVELRCDPISGHTALYWYRQSLGQGLEFLIYFQGNSAPDKSGLPSDRFSAERTGGSVSTLTIQRTQQEDSAVYLCASSPRGDRVNIQYFGAGTRLSVL.

This clonotype was counted only a few times. V gene TRBV29-1 combines with J gene TRBJ2-7; D perhaps matches TRBD1 (5 bases). Germline V gene lookup returns CDR1 SQVTM and CDR2 ANQGSEA. Trimming left V 4 bases short and J 3 bases short, with 16 bases between. CDR3 length: 14 amino acids. DNA of the CDR3: TGCAGCGTTGGCAGGGCAGGCAGAATCTACGAGCAGTACTTC. This sequence encodes CSVGRAGRIYEQYF.

The V call is TRBV20-1, the J call TRBJ2-3; TRBD2 matches 10 bases. The length of the CDR3 is 15 residues. V lost 4 bases to trimming and J lost 2 bases; unmatched junction nucleotides: 6. Germline V gene sequence: CDR1 DFQATT, CDR2 SNEGSKA (reference sequence). The CDR3 DNA reads as TGCAGTGCTAACGTTCTAGCGGGGGACACAGATACGCAGTATTTT. Translation: CSANVLAGDTDTQYF.

V is TRBV2 and J is TRBJ2-7; D not certain. Judging by the DNA end, TRBJ2-5 fits better; the J call may be wrong. The germline gives CDR1 SNHLY, CDR2 FYNNEI. The CDR3 contains 13 residues. This chain's CDR3 is CASSEVVGETQYF. For the CDR3, the DNA is TGTGCCAGCAGTGAGGTTGTTGGTGAGACCCAGTACTTC.

The CDR3: CASSYGGRGTGETQYF. CDR3 nucleotide sequence: TGTGCCAGCAGTTACGGAGGCAGGGGGACGGGGGAGACCCAGTACTTC. This sequence joins TRBV6-5 and TRBJ2-5; 7 bases align to TRBD1. The CDR3 loop spans 16 amino acids. In germline, CDR1 is MNHEY, CDR2 SVGAGI. Germline trimming cut 2 bases from V and 5 bases from J; bases unmatched to any gene: 11.

The CDR3 loop reads CASSMIGNYGYTF. The CDR3 DNA follows: TGTGCCAGCAGCATGATAGGGAACTATGGCTACACCTTC. The rearrangement uses TRBV6-1 and TRBJ1-2, with no clear D. The length of the CDR3 is 13 residues. V was pared by 6 bases and J by 2 bases, with 10 bases between. Germline V CDR1 and CDR2: MNHNS, SASEGT.

This clonotype was detected a few times. The rearrangement joins TRBV29-1 to TRBJ1-2; 7 bases align to TRBD1. Looked up from germline, CDR1 is SQVTM and CDR2 is ANQGSEA. The CDR3 spans 13 residues. The V segment lost 1 base and the J segment 3 bases; nucleotides outside the gene matches: 2. Here the CDR3 reads CSVEGDRDYGYTF. Here the CDR3 DNA reads TGCAGCGTTGAAGGAGACAGGGACTATGGCTACACCTTC.

The chain links TRBV12-3 or TRBV12-4 to TRBJ1-2, with D perhaps matching TRBD1 (6 bases). Trimming took 8 bases from V and 7 from J, leaving 17 bases between them. CDR3 length: 13 amino acids. In DNA, the CDR3 is TGTGCCAGCCGACAGGTCAGGCCCTCTGGCTACACCTTC. Translated, it gives CASRQVRPSGYTF.

The chain carries TRBV7-9 and TRBJ2-1; TRBD1 matches 8 bases. Germline values: CDR1 SEHNR, CDR2 FQNEAQ (reference sequence). V was pared by 5 bases and J by 8 bases, with 8 bases of the junction left unmatched. This CDR3 has 14 amino acids. CDR3: CASSGRTGKHEQFF. DNA for the CDR3: TGTGCCAGCAGCGGACGGACAGGGAAGCATGAGCAGTTCTTC.

The chain employs TRBV7-6 and TRBJ2-7; 7 bases line up with TRBD2. V lost 1 base and J lost 3; bases outside the gene matches: 3. Germline V gives CDR1 SGHVS, CDR2 FNYEAQ. CDR3 length equals 14 residues. The CDR3 protein is CASSLGSGVYEQYF. Written as DNA, the CDR3 is TGTGCCAGCAGCTTAGGAAGCGGGGTCTACGAGCAGTACTTC.

This sequence joins TRBV20-1 and TRBJ1-5; the D gene is possibly TRBD1 (5 bases). V lost 0 bases to trimming and J lost 0 bases, with 12 bases between them. CDR3 length: 16 amino acids. The germline V gene encodes CDR1 DFQATT and CDR2 SNEGSKA (reference sequence). In DNA form, the CDR3 reads TGCAGTGCTAGAGATGGGGCCAGAAATAGCAATCAGCCCCAGCATTTT. Protein product: CSARDGARNSNQPQHF.

The rearrangement uses TRBV3-1 and TRBJ2-1, with a weak D call TRBD2 (7 bases). The CDR3 has 16 amino acids. V lost 6 bases and J lost 4, with 19 bases in between. Germline values: CDR1 LGHDT, CDR2 YNNKEL (reference sequence). The CDR3 DNA is TGTGCCAGCAGGGATGGTGAGGGGGGGGCTTACAATGAGCAGTTCTTC. The encoded protein is CASRDGEGGAYNEQFF.